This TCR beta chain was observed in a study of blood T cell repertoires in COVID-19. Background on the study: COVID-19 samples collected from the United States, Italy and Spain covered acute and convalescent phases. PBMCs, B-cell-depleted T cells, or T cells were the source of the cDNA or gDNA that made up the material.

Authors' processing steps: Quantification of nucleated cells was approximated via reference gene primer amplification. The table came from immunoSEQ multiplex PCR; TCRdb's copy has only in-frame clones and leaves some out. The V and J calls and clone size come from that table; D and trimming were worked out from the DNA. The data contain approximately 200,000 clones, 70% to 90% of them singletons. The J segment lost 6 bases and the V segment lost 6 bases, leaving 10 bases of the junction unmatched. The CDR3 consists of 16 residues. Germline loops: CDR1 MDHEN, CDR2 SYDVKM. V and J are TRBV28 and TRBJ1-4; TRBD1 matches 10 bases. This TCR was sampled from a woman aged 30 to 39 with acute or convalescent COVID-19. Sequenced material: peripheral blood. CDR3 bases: TGTGCCAGCAGCCGAGACAGGGGGCCGGTGGATGAAAAACTGTTTTTT. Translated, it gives CASSRDRGPVDEKLFF.